Each of the 27 T cell receptor beta chains below was sequenced from the same sample in a study of CD8 T cells in ankylosing spondylitis. TCRdb fed the 5' RACE reads into MiXCR, producing one record per CDR3 protein. Among a few hundred thousand distinct CDR3 sequences listed, about 10% were seen once. Specimen: blood, either unsorted or a sorted T cell fraction (not recorded which). These receptors originate from a male donor with ankylosing spondylitis or in good health (not recorded which).

Many counts were recorded for this clonotype. The CDR3 is CASSLDAAGQPQHF. The CDR3 nucleotides are TGCGCCAGCAGCTTGGACGCAGCCGGTCAGCCCCAGCATTTT. The V call is TRBV5-1, the J call TRBJ1-5; D is undetermined. Germline CDR1 and CDR2: SGHRS and YFSETQ. Deletions cut 0 bases from V and 6 bases from J, with 10 bases between. The length of the CDR3 is 14 residues.

In its sample, this clonotype was seen many times. This CDR3 reads CASSESGGQGTDTQYF. As DNA, the CDR3 is TGCGCCAGCAGTGAGTCGGGGGGACAGGGAACAGATACGCAGTATTTT. The V and J genes are TRBV10-2 and TRBJ2-3; 9 bases align to TRBD1. CDR3 size: 16 residues. V trimming: 0 bases; J trimming: 3 bases; junction bases outside the gene matches: 4. Germline V gene sequence: CDR1 WSHSY, CDR2 SAAADI.

Ten or more counts support this clonotype. This rearrangement joins TRBV24-1 to TRBJ2-1; weak D call: TRBD2 (6 bases). The V gene lost 1 base and the J gene lost 6 bases, with 15 bases spanning the gap. The CDR3 runs to 16 residues. Germline assignment: CDR1 KGHDR and CDR2 SFDVKD. The CDR3 here is CATSDLGGSGVNEQFF. CDR3 in DNA: TGTGCCACCAGTGATTTAGGAGGGTCAGGAGTCAATGAGCAGTTCTTC.

V usage is TRBV7-2 and J usage is TRBJ2-3; 7 nucleotides align to TRBD1. The germline V gene encodes CDR1 SGHTA and CDR2 FQGNSA. The CDR3 length is 15 residues. V lost 2 bases, J lost 2 bases, and 4 bases stayed unmatched. The CDR3 protein is CASSLRGGSTDTQYF. The CDR3 DNA reads as TGTGCCAGCAGCTTACGAGGGGGCTCCACAGATACGCAGTATTTT.

This sequence joins TRBV13 and TRBJ2-1, with D possibly being TRBD2 (5 bases). The V gene's germline CDR1 is PRHDT and CDR2 FYEKMQ (reference sequence). This CDR3 is 14 amino acids long. V lost 5 bases and J 2 bases, leaving 10 bases between the germline ends. The CDR3 loop reads CASSILVTYNEQFF. The CDR3 nucleotides read TGTGCCAGCAGCATACTAGTAACCTACAATGAGCAGTTCTTC.

The V gene is TRBV18, the J gene TRBJ2-5; possibly TRBD1 for D (6 bases). Germline CDR1 is KGHSH and CDR2 is LQKENI. V was trimmed by 0 bases and J by 5 bases, leaving 13 bases between them. This CDR3 region has 15 residues. The CDR3 sequence: CASSPPYRARETQYF. DNA for the CDR3: TGTGCCAGCTCACCACCTTACAGGGCTCGGGAGACCCAGTACTTC.

This clonotype was seen many times. This sequence joins TRBV12-3 or TRBV12-4 and TRBJ1-5; D call uncertain. Trimming stripped 1 base from V and 8 bases from J, with 12 bases between. The CDR3 consists of 14 residues. CDR3 loop: CASSLGESAKPQHF. In nucleotides, the CDR3 is TGTGCCAGCAGTTTAGGGGAATCGGCAAAGCCCCAGCATTTT.

This chain uses TRBV15 with TRBJ2-3, with 8 bases matching TRBD2. Germline trimming cut 1 base from V and 6 bases from J; bases unmatched to any gene: 9. The germline V gene has CDR1 LNHNV and CDR2 YYDKDF (reference sequence). CDR3 length: 16 residues. The CDR3 spells CATSRAMETSVDTQYF. In nucleotides, the CDR3 is TGTGCCACCAGCAGAGCTATGGAGACTAGCGTCGATACGCAGTATTTT.

This clonotype was recorded many times. The chain recombines TRBV5-5 with TRBJ2-5, with no clear D. The length of the CDR3 is 15 residues. CDR1 SGHKS and CDR2 YYEKEE come from the germline V gene (reference sequence). V was trimmed by 0 bases and J by 5 bases, leaving 14 bases between them. The CDR3 region is CASSLGDWLGETQYF. CDR3 nucleotide sequence: TGTGCCAGCAGCTTGGGTGACTGGTTGGGGGAGACCCAGTACTTC.

This clonotype was seen many times. CDR3 in amino acids: CASREGIVNTEAFF. CDR3 nucleotides: TGTGCCAGCCGGGAGGGGATCGTGAACACTGAAGCTTTCTTT. V gene TRBV28 combines with J gene TRBJ1-1, with D tentatively TRBD1 (5 bases). From germline, CDR1 is MDHEN and CDR2 SYDVKM. The V end was cut by 8 bases, the J end by 0 bases, with 13 bases between. The CDR3 runs 14 residues.

Many counts were recorded for this clonotype. This chain uses TRBV5-6 with TRBJ2-3; 9 bases align to TRBD1. CDR1 and CDR2 from the germline V gene are SGHDT and YYEEEE. The CDR3 extends over 15 amino acids. J gave up 2 bases and V 4 bases, and 5 bases lay outside the gene matches. The CDR3 here is CASSSGTGFTDTQYF. For the CDR3, the DNA is TGTGCCAGCAGCAGCGGGACAGGGTTCACAGATACGCAGTATTTT.

The table lists this clonotype with many counts. The J gene is TRBJ1-3, the V gene TRBV12-3 or TRBV12-4, with D tentatively TRBD1 (5 bases). V dropped 3 bases and J dropped 4 bases, with 10 bases sitting between them. The CDR3 loop spans 14 amino acids. Here the CDR3 DNA reads TGTGCCAGCAGTTTCTTTTCAGGGGGAAACACCATATATTTT. Its protein is CASSFFSGGNTIYF.

This clonotype was observed many times. V is TRBV6-2 or TRBV6-3 and J is TRBJ2-5, with D unclear. V was shortened by 8 bases and J by 5 bases, with 12 bases between the two germline ends. In germline, CDR1 is MNHEY, CDR2 SVGEGT. The CDR3 contains 12 residues. The CDR3 spells CASVNPGETQYF. As DNA, the CDR3 is TGTGCCAGCGTCAACCCCGGCGAGACCCAGTACTTC.

CDR3 nucleotides: TGTGCCAGCAGTGAAGGGCTAGCGGAGAGCACAGATACGCAGTATTTT. It encodes CASSEGLAESTDTQYF. The V call is TRBV6-1, the J call TRBJ2-3; 7 nucleotides line up with TRBD2. CDR1 and CDR2 from the germline V gene are MNHNS and SASEGT. With V trimmed by 1 base and J by 0 bases, 4 bases remained unmatched. The length of the CDR3 is 16 residues.

This clonotype was seen more than once but under ten times. V gene TRBV5-3 combines with J gene TRBJ2-5; D is unresolved. TRBV5-3 is marked as an open reading frame, function uncertain. V was shortened by 4 bases and J by 5 bases, with 12 bases between the two germline ends. This CDR3 spans 13 amino acids. CDR3 nucleotide sequence: TGTGCCAGAAGCCAACAGAAGGAGGAGACCCAGTACTTC. This encodes CARSQQKEETQYF.

This clonotype showed up many times. The chain recombines TRBV5-1 with TRBJ2-5; tentative D call: TRBD2 (6 bases). This CDR3 is 15 amino acids long. In germline, CDR1 is SGHRS, CDR2 YFSETQ. V was cut by 4 bases and J by 4 bases, with 17 bases left in between. DNA of the CDR3: TGCGCCAGCAGCGATGACGGGACTCAAGGAGAGACCCAGTACTTC. Its translation is CASSDDGTQGETQYF.

In its sample, this clonotype was seen a few times. This sequence joins TRBV3-1 and TRBJ2-1; D is tentatively TRBD1 or TRBD2 (5 bases each). Trimming pared 6 bases from V and 6 bases from J, leaving 18 bases between. The CDR3 extends over 15 amino acids. Germline lookup yields CDR1 LGHDT and CDR2 YNNKEL (reference sequence). The DNA of the CDR3 is TGTGCCAGCAGGCCGGACGGGGCGAGGGGCAATGAGCAGTTCTTC. Protein: CASRPDGARGNEQFF.

This clonotype was detected once. V gene TRBV29-1 combines with J gene TRBJ2-7; a weak D match, TRBD1 (6 bases). There are 13 residues in the CDR3. The V gene's germline CDR1 is SQVTM and CDR2 ANQGSEA. V lost 4 bases to trimming and J lost 1 base, with 11 bases between them. The DNA of the CDR3 is TGCAGCGTTGGATGGGACATATCCTACGAGCAGTACTTC. Residues: CSVGWDISYEQYF.

This clonotype occurred a few times. The rearrangement joins TRBV10-2 to TRBJ1-5, with D hard to call. Trimming removed 0 bases at V and 5 bases at J, with 14 bases between. The germline V gene has CDR1 WSHSY and CDR2 SAAADI. This CDR3 has 16 residues. The CDR3 reads CASSESGAAGDQPQHF. The CDR3 nucleotides are TGCGCCAGCAGTGAGTCGGGCGCGGCAGGCGATCAGCCCCAGCATTTT.

The chain carries TRBV27 and TRBJ2-7; no clear D. Trimming pared 6 bases from V and 0 bases from J, leaving 9 bases between. Germline values: CDR1 MNHEY, CDR2 SMNVEV (reference sequence). The CDR3 loop spans 13 amino acids. DNA for the CDR3: TGTGCCAGCAGCGTTTTTAGCTCCTACGAGCAGTACTTC. As protein: CASSVFSSYEQYF.

The chain links TRBV2 to TRBJ2-7; TRBD2 matches 9 bases. The CDR3 contains 15 residues. CDR1 is SNHLY and CDR2 is FYNNEI in the germline V gene. The J segment lost 4 bases and the V segment lost 2 bases, leaving 6 bases of the junction unmatched. The CDR3 bases are TGTGCCAGCAGTGAAAGGCTAGCGGGGTTATACGAGCAGTACTTC. Translating gives CASSERLAGLYEQYF.

This clonotype was observed many times. The V call is TRBV10-3, the J call TRBJ1-1; tentatively, D is TRBD1 (6 bases). The V gene's germline CDR1 is ENHRY and CDR2 SYGVKD. The germline V and J ends were trimmed by 2 bases and 8 bases, with 12 bases remaining between them. This CDR3 is built from 13 residues. Here the CDR3 DNA reads TGTGCCATCAGTGAGGGGGGCAGGGTCGAAGCTTTCTTT. It encodes CAISEGGRVEAFF.

V and J are TRBV4-1 and TRBJ2-5; D remains ambiguous. This CDR3 has 15 amino acids. Germline assignment: CDR1 MGHRA and CDR2 YSYEKL. The V gene lost 0 bases and the J gene lost 3 bases, with 11 bases spanning the gap. The CDR3 spells CASSQDRTVKETQYF. The CDR3 DNA is TGCGCCAGCAGCCAAGATAGAACAGTCAAAGAGACCCAGTACTTC.

This clonotype was observed many times. The V and J genes are TRBV15 and TRBJ2-3, with a weak D call TRBD2 (6 bases). Between the trimmed V and J ends, which lost 0 bases and 4 bases, there was a span of 14 bases. Germline V CDR1 and CDR2: LNHNV, YYDKDF (reference sequence). This CDR3 is 16 amino acids long. DNA for the CDR3: TGTGCCACCAGCAGAGATTTGACGGGAGCCCCAGATACGCAGTATTTT. This codes for CATSRDLTGAPDTQYF.

The chain has TRBV7-3 and TRBJ2-1; 12 bases align to TRBD1. The CDR3 runs to 17 residues. Germline CDR1 SGHTA, CDR2 FQGTGA. The junction had 9 bases not matched to a gene; V was cut back by 2 bases and J by 7 bases. The CDR3 coding sequence is TGTGCCAGCAGCTTATTCCCACCGGGACAGGGGGCTAATGAGCAGTTCTTC. Residues: CASSLFPPGQGANEQFF.

In its sample, this clonotype was seen a few times. The rearrangement uses TRBV7-2 and TRBJ1-5, with 7 positions matching TRBD1. V dropped 0 bases and J dropped 7; count of bases not matched to a gene: 6. This CDR3 is built from 15 residues. Germline V lookup: CDR1 SGHTA, CDR2 FQGNSA. The CDR3 here is CASSLASGGGQPQHF. The CDR3 nucleotides are TGTGCCAGCAGCTTAGCGTCAGGGGGAGGCCAGCCCCAGCATTTT.

A note on this clonotype: This may be a read error: a much more frequent sequence differs by one nucleotide. The chain carries TRBV12-3 or TRBV12-4 and TRBJ1-1, with D perhaps matching TRBD1 (6 bases). The CDR3 is made up of 14 amino acids. V lost 5 bases, J lost 10 bases, and 20 bases lay in between. DNA of the CDR3: TGTGCCAGCAGTATGCCGGGGGCGTCGGTTCGAGCTTTCTTT. Translating gives CASSMPGASVRAFF.